Shown below are 22 T cell receptor beta chains from a single sample sequenced in a study of shared clonotypes between healthy human individuals. The method was immunoSEQ multiplex PCR; TCRdb's version includes in-frame clones alone and lacks a portion of them. The data show 2.3 million or so clones, 85% to 95% seen once. Sequences were obtained from naive CD4+ T cells from PBMCs. As for subset: CD45RA+ positively selected. The source is a young man in good health. Some clones in this sample may be carry-over from other donors' samples.

The chain carries TRBV6-1 and TRBJ2-7; 7 bases match TRBD1. V dropped 6 bases and J dropped 6; count of bases not matched to a gene: 11. Germline CDR1 and CDR2: MNHNS and SASEGT. The CDR3 is 14 amino acids. The CDR3 spells CASRPTGWVGEQYF. CDR3 DNA: TGTGCCAGCAGGCCGACAGGGTGGGTTGGCGAGCAGTACTTC.

The V and J genes are TRBV5-1 and TRBJ2-5; a possible D gene is TRBD2 (6 bases). Germline assignment: CDR1 SGHRS and CDR2 YFSETQ. The CDR3 length is 15 residues. Trimming shortened V by 10 bases and J by 5 bases, and 24 bases separated the two germline ends. CDR3 sequence reads: CASHPGTSPSETQYF. For the CDR3, the DNA is TGCGCCTCCCACCCGGGCACTAGCCCTTCGGAGACCCAGTACTTC.

The count of this clone is one. V and J are TRBV12-5 and TRBJ2-1, with 10 bases aligning to TRBD2. CDR3 length equals 16 residues. After removal of 0 bases from V and 9 bases from J, the junction contained 8 bases not matched to a gene. From germline, CDR1 is LGHNT and CDR2 FRNRAP. CDR3 region: CASGLVGLAGDGEQFF. CDR3 sequence (DNA): TGTGCTAGTGGTTTGGTAGGGCTAGCGGGAGATGGTGAGCAGTTCTTC.

This sequence joins TRBV29-1 and TRBJ1-2; the D is unclear. The CDR3 totals 10 residues. Germline values: CDR1 SQVTM, CDR2 ANQGSEA. V dropped 3 bases and J dropped 5 bases, with 4 bases sitting between them. CDR3 DNA: TGCAGCGTTGATGGGTATGGCTACACCTTC. Protein product: CSVDGYGYTF. Full variable domain (missing parts from reference TRBV29-1 and TRBJ1-2): SAVISQKPSRDICQRGTSLTIQCQVDSQVTMMFWYRQQPGQSLTLIATANQGSEATYESGFVIDKFPISRPNLTFSTLTVSNMSPEDSSIYLCSVDGYGYTFGSGTRLTVV.

The chain has TRBV5-1 and TRBJ1-1; no definite D call. Germline V CDR1 and CDR2: SGHRS, YFSETQ. The CDR3 length is 13 residues. Trimming took 0 bases from V and 8 from J, leaving 11 bases between them. CDR3 DNA: TGCGCCAGCAGCTTGGTATCAGGTGTCGAAGCTTTCTTT. As protein: CASSLVSGVEAFF. Combining the CDR3 with reference TRBV5-1 and TRBJ1-1 gives the whole variable domain KAGVTQTPRYLIKTRGQQVTLSCSPISGHRSVSWYQQTPGQGLQFLFEYFSETQRNKGNFPGRFSGRQFSNSRSEMNVSTLELGDSALYLCASSLVSGVEAFFGQGTRLTVV.

This sequence joins TRBV5-5 and TRBJ2-7; D may correspond to TRBD1 or TRBD2 (5 bases each). With 1 base removed from V and 3 bases from J, the gap between germline ends came to 14 bases. CDR1 and CDR2 from the germline V gene are SGHKS and YYEKEE (reference sequence). The CDR3 covers 15 residues. CDR3 sequence reads: CASSLRDGAIYEQYF. The CDR3 nucleotides read TGTGCCAGCAGCTTGCGGGACGGAGCCATCTACGAGCAGTACTTC. The entire variable domain, with the rest obtained from reference TRBV5-5 and TRBJ2-7, is as follows: DAGVTQSPTHLIKTRGQQVTLRCSPISGHKSVSWYQQVLGQGPQFIFQYYEKEERGRGNFPDRFSARQFPNYSSELNVNALLLGDSALYLCASSLRDGAIYEQYFGPGTRLTVT.

This rearrangement joins TRBV9 to TRBJ2-1, with 9 bases aligning to TRBD2. The V gene's germline CDR1 is SGDLS and CDR2 YYNGEE. V trimming: 3 bases; J trimming: 5 bases; junction bases outside the gene matches: 9. The CDR3 consists of 16 residues. Here the CDR3 DNA reads TGTGCCAGCAGCGGAGCCCTAGCGGGAAGGGACAATGAGCAGTTCTTC. It encodes CASSGALAGRDNEQFF.

The J gene is TRBJ2-1, the V gene TRBV27; TRBD1 aligns across 8 bases. Germline CDR1 and CDR2: MNHEY and SMNVEV (reference sequence). V was clipped by 6 bases and J by 6 bases; unmatched bases: 19. This CDR3 is built from 18 residues. This chain's CDR3 is CASRPTGALPLPTNEQFF. The DNA for the CDR3 is TGTGCCAGCAGACCGACAGGGGCCCTACCCCTTCCTACCAATGAGCAGTTCTTC.

This rearrangement joins TRBV30 to TRBJ1-4; D gene ambiguous. Trimming took 3 bases from V and 0 from J, leaving 8 bases between them. The germline V gene encodes CDR1 GTSNPN and CDR2 SVGIG (reference sequence). This CDR3 has 14 residues. CDR3 sequence (DNA): TGTGCCTGGAGAGGACGGTCAACTAATGAAAAACTGTTTTTT. Translated: CAWRGRSTNEKLFF.

The chain joins TRBV21-1 to TRBJ2-1; the table's D call TRBD2 went unverified against the DNA. TRBV21-1 is shown as a pseudogene. The CDR3 sequence is 18 residues long. The CDR3 region has the DNA TGTGCCAGCAGCTATGAGGGACTAGCGGGAGCGGGAGGTAATGAGCAGTTCTTC. It encodes CASSYEGLAGAGGNEQFF.

This clone showed up just once. The chain links TRBV2 to TRBJ2-7; D might be TRBD2 (5 bases). In germline, CDR1 is SNHLY, CDR2 FYNNEI. V gave up 4 bases and J gave up 1 base, with 11 bases separating them. The CDR3 is 14 amino acids. As DNA, the CDR3 is TGTGCCAGCAGTGTGGAGAGGGCTTCCTACGAGCAGTACTTC. It codes for CASSVERASYEQYF.

The chain uses TRBV29-1 and TRBJ2-1; D tentatively reads TRBD1 or TRBD2 (5 bases each). Germline-derived CDR1 and CDR2 are SQVTM and ANQGSEA. CDR3 length: 14 amino acids. V shed 6 bases and J shed 2 bases, with 14 bases lying between them. The CDR3 here is CSVGPSVAYNEQFF. CDR3 bases: TGCAGCGTGGGACCCTCCGTGGCCTACAATGAGCAGTTCTTC.

This chain links TRBV7-9 with TRBJ1-5, with D hard to call. The V end lost 1 base, the J end lost 0 bases, and 10 bases lay between the germline ends. The length of the CDR3 is 16 residues. Germline-derived CDR1 and CDR2 are SEHNR and FQNEAQ (reference sequence). CDR3 in amino acids: CASSLGQTISNQPQHF. DNA of the CDR3: TGTGCCAGCAGCTTAGGCCAGACAATTAGCAATCAGCCCCAGCATTTT.

The genes are TRBV11-2 and TRBJ2-1; possible D gene TRBD1, 5 bases. The CDR3 is made up of 11 amino acids. CDR1 is SGHAT and CDR2 is FQNNGV in the germline V gene. V was clipped by 6 bases and J by 12 bases, with 12 bases between them. This CDR3 reads CASSQSQGQFF. The CDR3 DNA reads as TGTGCCAGCAGTCAGAGCCAGGGGCAGTTCTTC.

The DNA of the CDR3 is TGTGCCAGCAGCTTGGGGGCGACTAGCGGGGCGAGTGAGCAGTTCTTC. Protein product: CASSLGATSGASEQFF. This chain connects TRBV5-4 to TRBJ2-1; 11 positions match TRBD2. The CDR3 spans 16 residues. V shed 0 bases and J 9 bases; nucleotides not matched to a gene: 8. Germline lookup yields CDR1 SGHNT and CDR2 YYREEE (reference sequence).

The chain recombines TRBV6-5 with TRBJ2-1, with 11 nucleotides matching TRBD1. The CDR3 consists of 14 residues. In germline, CDR1 is MNHEY, CDR2 SVGAGI. V was clipped by 5 bases and J by 9 bases; unmatched bases: 6. The CDR3 protein is CASSLGQGAAEQFF. The CDR3 nucleotides are TGTGCCAGCAGTCTAGGACAGGGGGCGGCTGAGCAGTTCTTC.

This clone was counted once. This chain joins TRBV5-1 and TRBJ2-5; 9 nucleotides agree with TRBD1. The trim removed 4 bases at V and 5 bases at J, leaving 6 bases unmatched. CDR3 length: 14 residues. Germline CDR1 is SGHRS and CDR2 is YFSETQ. This CDR3 is CASSVQGARETQYF. The CDR3 bases are TGCGCCAGCAGCGTACAGGGGGCGCGGGAGACCCAGTACTTC.

This clone was seen only a few times. The chain recombines TRBV10-3 with TRBJ1-5; the D is unclear. V gave up 7 bases and J gave up 7 bases, with 14 bases separating them. Per germline, CDR1 ENHRY and CDR2 SYGVKD. This CDR3 has 13 residues. The CDR3 sequence: CAITEQSGQPQHF. CDR3 DNA sequence: TGTGCCATCACCGAACAAAGCGGGCAGCCCCAGCATTTT.

This chain connects TRBV19 to TRBJ2-7; D perhaps matches TRBD1 (7 bases). CDR3 length: 11 amino acids. The germline CDR1 and CDR2 sequences are LNHDA and SQIVND (reference sequence). Trimming cost V 9 bases and J 6 bases, with 12 bases left between them. CDR3 region: CARRDRPEQYF. The CDR3 coding sequence is TGTGCCAGGCGGGACAGACCCGAGCAGTACTTC.

The rearrangement joins TRBV28 to TRBJ2-7, with D possibly matching TRBD1 (5 bases). Trimming pared 7 bases from V and 0 bases from J, leaving 13 bases between. Germline V gene lookup returns CDR1 MDHEN and CDR2 SYDVKM. CDR3 length: 14 amino acids. The CDR3 bases are TGTGCCAGCATTCTAGACAGTCTCTCCTACGAGCAGTACTTC. Translated: CASILDSLSYEQYF.

The rearrangement joins TRBV6-1 to TRBJ2-7; D is uncertain. Looked up from germline, CDR1 is MNHNS and CDR2 is SASEGT. Trimming cost V 0 bases and J 4 bases, with 10 bases left between them. This CDR3 comprises 14 residues. The CDR3 here is CASSEASRLYEQYF. DNA for the CDR3: TGTGCCAGCAGTGAAGCATCCAGATTATACGAGCAGTACTTC.

The rearrangement uses TRBV28 and TRBJ1-3; no definite D call. Germline V gene lookup returns CDR1 MDHEN and CDR2 SYDVKM. CDR3 length: 14 residues. The ends were cut back, 5 bases at V and 2 bases at J, with 10 bases in the middle. CDR3 amino acids: CASSPRGAGNTIYF. CDR3 DNA: TGTGCCAGCAGTCCGCGCGGTGCTGGAAACACCATATATTTT.